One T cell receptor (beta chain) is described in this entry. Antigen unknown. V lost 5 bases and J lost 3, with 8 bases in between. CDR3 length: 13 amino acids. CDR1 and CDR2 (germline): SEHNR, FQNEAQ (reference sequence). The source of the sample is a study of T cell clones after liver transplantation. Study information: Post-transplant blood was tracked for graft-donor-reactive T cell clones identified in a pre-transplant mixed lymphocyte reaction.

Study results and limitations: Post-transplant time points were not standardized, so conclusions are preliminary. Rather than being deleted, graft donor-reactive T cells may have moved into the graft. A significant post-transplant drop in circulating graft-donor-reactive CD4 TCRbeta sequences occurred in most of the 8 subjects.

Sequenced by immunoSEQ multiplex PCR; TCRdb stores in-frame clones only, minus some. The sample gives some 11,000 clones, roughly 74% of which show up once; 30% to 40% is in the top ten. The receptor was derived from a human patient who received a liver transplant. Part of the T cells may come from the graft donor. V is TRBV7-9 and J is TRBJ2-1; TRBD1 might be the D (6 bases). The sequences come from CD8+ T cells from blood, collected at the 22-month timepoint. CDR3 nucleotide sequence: TGTGCCAGCAGCGCCAGGGGCTACAATGAGCAGTTCTTC. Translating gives CASSARGYNEQFF.